The 9 T cell receptor beta chains in this list originate from one sample, sequenced in a study of breast tumors, draining lymph nodes, adjacent tissues. Axillary draining lymph nodes of breast cancer patients supplied the node samples. MiXCR, run by TCRdb on the multiplex PCR reads, gives a single entry per CDR3 protein. The profile shows 180,000 or so distinct CDR3 sequences, around 33% of them singletons. Source material: axillary lymph node tissue. These receptors were taken from a female donor with breast cancer. Some clones in this sample may be carry-over from other donors' samples.

The gene calls are TRBV5-1 and TRBJ1-1; tentatively, D is TRBD1 (5 bases). Germline V gives CDR1 SGHRS, CDR2 YFSETQ. This CDR3 comprises 15 residues. Trimming shortened V by 2 bases and J by 1 base, and 12 bases separated the two germline ends. The CDR3 is CASSLLVGGNTEAFF. CDR3 DNA sequence: TGCGCCAGCAGCTTACTCGTGGGGGGGAACACTGAAGCTTTCTTT.

V usage is TRBV20-1 and J usage is TRBJ1-2; the D gene is possibly TRBD1 (5 bases). The V gene's germline CDR1 is DFQATT and CDR2 SNEGSKA (reference sequence). V lost 0 bases and J lost 8, with 7 bases in between. This CDR3 contains 11 residues. The chain's CDR3 is CSAREGVGYTF. DNA of the CDR3: TGCAGTGCTAGAGAGGGGGTCGGCTACACCTTC.

This clonotype appeared many times. V and J are TRBV7-2 and TRBJ2-1, with D perhaps TRBD1 or TRBD2 (5 bases each). Germline CDR1 and CDR2: SGHTA and FQGNSA. The V gene lost 1 base and the J gene lost 6 bases, with 13 bases spanning the gap. The CDR3 is made up of 15 amino acids. Here the CDR3 reads CASSLVGEPTNEQFF. The CDR3 DNA is TGTGCCAGCAGCTTAGTGGGGGAGCCGACCAATGAGCAGTTCTTC.

The table lists this clonotype with many counts. J is TRBJ2-2 and V is TRBV29-1; D is perhaps TRBD1 or TRBD2 (6 bases each). There are 16 residues in the CDR3. Trimming stripped 0 bases from V and 4 bases from J, with 15 bases between. Germline V gene sequence: CDR1 SQVTM, CDR2 ANQGSEA. The CDR3 loop is CSVEEGGSVGTGELFF. The CDR3 nucleotides are TGCAGCGTTGAAGAAGGGGGGTCCGTAGGCACCGGGGAGCTGTTTTTT.

Details on this clonotype: One base away lies a much larger clone, so this may be a sequencing read error. Given the absence of the conserved phenylalanine or tryptophan at the CDR3 end, a read error is likely. This sequence joins TRBV6-5 and TRBJ1-6, with D unclear. This CDR3 is 13 amino acids long. The germline V and J ends were trimmed by 5 bases and 7 bases, with 9 bases remaining between them. Per germline, CDR1 MNHEY and CDR2 SVGAGI. The CDR3 DNA is TGTGCCAGCAGTCACGCAAGGAATTCACCCCTCCACCTT. Amino acids: CASSHARNSPLHL.

Concerning this clonotype: A read error may explain this, as a much larger clone is one base away. This CDR3 fails to terminate in the conserved phenylalanine or tryptophan, so it likely reflects a read error. The chain joins TRBV5-4 to TRBJ2-3; D not certain. The CDR3 is made up of 15 amino acids. Germline CDR1 reads SGHNT; CDR2 reads YYREEE (reference sequence). Trimming stripped 2 bases from V and 0 bases from J, with 10 bases between. CDR3 coding DNA: TGTGCCAGCAGCTTACCCAGTTCTAGCACAGATACGCAGTATGTT. It yields the protein CASSLPSSSTDTQYV.

This clonotype was counted ten times or more. The chain uses TRBV5-8 and TRBJ2-2, with TRBD1 identical over 7 bases. CDR1 SGHTS and CDR2 YDEGEE come from the germline V gene. The junction had 8 bases not matched to a gene; V was cut back by 5 bases and J by 4 bases. CDR3 size: 15 residues. The CDR3 loop is CASSPTGLRTGELFF. Written as DNA, the CDR3 is TGTGCCAGCAGTCCGACAGGGTTGCGCACCGGGGAGCTGTTTTTT.

The chain couples TRBV3-1 to TRBJ2-6; D is uncertain. This CDR3 has 16 amino acids. Trimming took off 11 bases at V and 0 bases at J, with 17 bases between the two ends. CDR1 and CDR2 from the germline V gene are LGHDT and YNNKEL (reference sequence). The CDR3 nucleotides read TGTGCCTCGAAAAGAGACCTTAGCTCTGGGGCCAACGTCCTGACTTTC. Translation: CASKRDLSSGANVLTF. The full variable domain, in which reference TRBV3-1 and TRBJ2-6 provide the parts outside the CDR3, is DTAVSQTPKYLVTQMGNDKSIKCEQNLGHDTMYWYKQDSKKFLKIMFSYNNKELIINETVPNRFSPKSPDKAHLNLHINSLELGDSAVYFCASKRDLSSGANVLTFGAGSRLTVL.

Worth noting for this clonotype: The CDR3 carries no conserved terminal phenylalanine or tryptophan, so it likely arises from a read error. Because the CDR3's place on the DNA is in doubt, the DNA is left out and the CDR3 is given as listed by TCRdb. The genes are TRBV30 and TRBJ1-4; TRBD1 was called by the table and not checked on the DNA. The CDR3 spans 10 amino acids, including both terminal residues. The germline V gene has CDR1 GTSNPN and CDR2 SVGIG (reference sequence). CDR3: CAWSQGTDPR.